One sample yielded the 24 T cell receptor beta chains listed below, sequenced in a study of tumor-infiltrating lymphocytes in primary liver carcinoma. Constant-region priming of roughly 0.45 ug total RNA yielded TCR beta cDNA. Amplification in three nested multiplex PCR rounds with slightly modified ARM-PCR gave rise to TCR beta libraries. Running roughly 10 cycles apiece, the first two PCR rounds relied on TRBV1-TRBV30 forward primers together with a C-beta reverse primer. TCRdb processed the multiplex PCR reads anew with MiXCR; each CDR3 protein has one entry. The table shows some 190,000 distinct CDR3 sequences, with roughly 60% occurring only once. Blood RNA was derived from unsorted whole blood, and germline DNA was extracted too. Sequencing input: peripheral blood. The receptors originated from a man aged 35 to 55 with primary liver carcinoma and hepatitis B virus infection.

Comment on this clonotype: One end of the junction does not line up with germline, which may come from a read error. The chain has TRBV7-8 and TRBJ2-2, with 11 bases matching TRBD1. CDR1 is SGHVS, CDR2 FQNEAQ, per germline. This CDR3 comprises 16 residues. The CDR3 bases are TGTGCCATCAGCCCAAGGACAGGGGGCTTGGGCGGGGAGCTGTTTTTT. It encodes CAISPRTGGLGGELFF.

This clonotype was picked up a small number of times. Here the CDR3 reads CSARWGGEQFF. The CDR3 DNA is TGCAGCGCGCGGTGGGGAGGAGAGCAGTTCTTC. The genes are TRBV29-1 and TRBJ2-1, with a possible D match to TRBD2 (6 bases). There are 11 residues in the CDR3. V lost 7 bases and J 10 bases, leaving 14 bases between the germline ends. Germline lookup yields CDR1 SQVTM and CDR2 ANQGSEA.

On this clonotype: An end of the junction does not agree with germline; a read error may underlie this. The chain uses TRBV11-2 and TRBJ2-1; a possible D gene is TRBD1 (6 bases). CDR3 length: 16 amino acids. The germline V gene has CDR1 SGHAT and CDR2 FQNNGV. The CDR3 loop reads CASSLVGYRQVNERFF. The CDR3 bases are TGTGCCAGCAGCTTAGTCGGCTACAGACAGGTGAATGAGCGGTTCTTC.

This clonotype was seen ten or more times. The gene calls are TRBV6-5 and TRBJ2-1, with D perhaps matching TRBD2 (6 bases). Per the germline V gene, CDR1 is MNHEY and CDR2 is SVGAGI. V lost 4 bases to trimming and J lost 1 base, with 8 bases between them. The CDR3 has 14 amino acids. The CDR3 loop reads CASSSLASYNEQFF. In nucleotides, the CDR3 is TGTGCCAGCAGTTCACTAGCTTCCTACAATGAGCAGTTCTTC.

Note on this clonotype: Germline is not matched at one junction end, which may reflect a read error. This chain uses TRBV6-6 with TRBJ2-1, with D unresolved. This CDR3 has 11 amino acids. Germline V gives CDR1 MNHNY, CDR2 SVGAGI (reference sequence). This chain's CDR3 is CASSYGNDQFF. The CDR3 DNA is TGTGCCAGCAGTTACGGCAATGACCAGTTCTTC.

The DNA of the CDR3 is TGTGCCAGCAGTTACTCGAGGGGGAAGCCCCAGCATTTT. Translating it yields CASSYSRGKPQHF. This chain connects TRBV6-5 to TRBJ1-5, with D possibly matching TRBD1 (6 bases). Trimming took 0 bases from V and 8 from J, leaving 8 bases between them. Germline CDR1 reads MNHEY; CDR2 reads SVGAGI. This CDR3 contains 13 residues.

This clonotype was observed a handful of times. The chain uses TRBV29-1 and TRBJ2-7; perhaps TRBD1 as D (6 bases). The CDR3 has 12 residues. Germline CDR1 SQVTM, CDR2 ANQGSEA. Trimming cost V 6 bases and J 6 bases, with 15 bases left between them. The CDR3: CSVHRVGGEQYF. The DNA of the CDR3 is TGCAGCGTACACAGGGTGGGTGGCGAGCAGTACTTC.

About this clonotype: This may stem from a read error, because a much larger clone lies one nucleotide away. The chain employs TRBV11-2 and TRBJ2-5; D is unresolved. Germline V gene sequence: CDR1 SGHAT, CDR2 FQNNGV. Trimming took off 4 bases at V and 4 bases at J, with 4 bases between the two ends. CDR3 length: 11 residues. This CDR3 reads CASSSIETQYF. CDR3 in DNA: TGTGCCAGCAGCTCGATAGAGACCCAGTACTTC.

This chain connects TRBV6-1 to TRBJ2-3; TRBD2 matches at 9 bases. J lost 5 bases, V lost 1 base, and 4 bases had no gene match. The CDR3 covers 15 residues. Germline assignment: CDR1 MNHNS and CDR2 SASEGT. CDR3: CASSEGGRALDTQYF. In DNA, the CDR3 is TGTGCCAGCAGTGAAGGCGGGAGGGCCCTAGATACGCAGTATTTT.

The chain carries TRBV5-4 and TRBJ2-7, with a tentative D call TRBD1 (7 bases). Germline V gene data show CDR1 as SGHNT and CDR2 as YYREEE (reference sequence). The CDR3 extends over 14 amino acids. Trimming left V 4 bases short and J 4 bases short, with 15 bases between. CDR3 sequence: CASSLQGGPYEQYF. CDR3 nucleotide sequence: TGTGCCAGCAGCCTTCAGGGGGGACCTTACGAGCAGTACTTC.

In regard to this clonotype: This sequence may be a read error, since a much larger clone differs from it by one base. The CDR3: CASSLEGTGMTPLHF. The CDR3 DNA reads TGTGCCAGCAGCTTAGAGGGGACAGGGATGACCCCCCTCCACTTT. The V and J genes are TRBV11-2 and TRBJ1-6, with TRBD1 matching 9 bases. Trimming removed 0 bases from V and 13 bases from J; junction bases left unmatched: 7. From germline, CDR1 is SGHAT and CDR2 FQNNGV. The CDR3 spans 15 residues.

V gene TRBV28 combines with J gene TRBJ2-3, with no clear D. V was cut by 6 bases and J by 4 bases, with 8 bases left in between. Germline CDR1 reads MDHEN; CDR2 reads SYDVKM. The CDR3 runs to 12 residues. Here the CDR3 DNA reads TGTGCCAGCAGGACCGGATCAGATACGCAGTATTTT. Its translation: CASRTGSDTQYF.

The CDR3 loop is CASRPTTSGSETQYF. The CDR3 region has the DNA TGTGCCAGCAGACCTACGACTAGCGGGAGTGAGACCCAGTACTTC. The J gene is TRBJ2-5, the V gene TRBV28; TRBD2 aligns across 12 bases. This CDR3 is 15 amino acids long. V lost 6 bases and J lost 5; bases outside the gene matches: 7. From germline, CDR1 is MDHEN and CDR2 SYDVKM.

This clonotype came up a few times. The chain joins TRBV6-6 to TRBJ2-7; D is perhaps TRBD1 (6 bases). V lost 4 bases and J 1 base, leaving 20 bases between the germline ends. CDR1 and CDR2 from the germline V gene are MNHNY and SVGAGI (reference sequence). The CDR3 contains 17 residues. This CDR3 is CASSSFLDRRISYEQYF. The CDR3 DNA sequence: TGTGCCAGCAGTTCCTTCCTAGACAGGCGGATTTCCTACGAGCAGTACTTC.

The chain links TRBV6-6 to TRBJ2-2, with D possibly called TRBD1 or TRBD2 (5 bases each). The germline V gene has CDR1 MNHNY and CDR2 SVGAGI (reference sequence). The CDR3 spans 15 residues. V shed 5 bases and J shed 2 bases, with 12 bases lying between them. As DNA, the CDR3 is TGTGCCAGCAGTCATGGGACGTATAACACCGGGGAGCTGTTTTTT. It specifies CASSHGTYNTGELFF.

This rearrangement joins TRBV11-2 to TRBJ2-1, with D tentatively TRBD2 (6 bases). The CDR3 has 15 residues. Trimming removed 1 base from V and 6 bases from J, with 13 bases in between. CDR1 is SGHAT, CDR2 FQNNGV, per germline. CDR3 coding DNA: TGTGCCAGCAGCTTAGGACTAGTGGGAGTCAATGAGCAGTTCTTC. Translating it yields CASSLGLVGVNEQFF.

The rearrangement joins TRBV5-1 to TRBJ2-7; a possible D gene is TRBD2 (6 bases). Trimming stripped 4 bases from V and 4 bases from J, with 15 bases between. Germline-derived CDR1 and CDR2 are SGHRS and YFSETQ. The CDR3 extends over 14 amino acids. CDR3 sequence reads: CASSLPGGGYEQYF. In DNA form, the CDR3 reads TGCGCCAGCAGCCTCCCCGGTGGGGGGTACGAGCAGTACTTC.

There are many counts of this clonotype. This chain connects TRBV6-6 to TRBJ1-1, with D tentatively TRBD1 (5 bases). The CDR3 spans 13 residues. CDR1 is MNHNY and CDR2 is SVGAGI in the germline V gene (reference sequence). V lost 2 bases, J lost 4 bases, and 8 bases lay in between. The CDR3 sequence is CASSYGGITEAFF. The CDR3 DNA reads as TGTGCCAGCAGTTACGGGGGGATCACTGAAGCTTTCTTT.

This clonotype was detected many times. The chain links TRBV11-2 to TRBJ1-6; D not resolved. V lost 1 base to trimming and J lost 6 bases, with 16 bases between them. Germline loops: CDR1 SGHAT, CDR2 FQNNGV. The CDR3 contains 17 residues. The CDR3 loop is CASSLGRQSYINSPLHF. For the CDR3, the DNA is TGTGCCAGCAGCTTAGGTCGGCAGTCCTACATTAATTCACCCCTCCACTTT.

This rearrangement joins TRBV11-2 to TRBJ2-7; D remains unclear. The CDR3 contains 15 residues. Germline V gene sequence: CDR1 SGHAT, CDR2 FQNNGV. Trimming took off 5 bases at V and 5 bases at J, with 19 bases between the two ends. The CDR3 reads CASSPPSVAYNEQYF. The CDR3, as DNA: TGTGCCAGCAGCCCCCCCAGCGTAGCCTACAACGAGCAGTACTTC. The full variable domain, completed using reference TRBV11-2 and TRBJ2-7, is EAGVAQSPRYKIIEKRQSVAFWCNPISGHATLYWYQQILGQGPKLLIQFQNNGVVDDSQLPKDRFSAERLKGVDSTLKIQPAKLEDSAVYLCASSPPSVAYNEQYFGPGTRLTVT.

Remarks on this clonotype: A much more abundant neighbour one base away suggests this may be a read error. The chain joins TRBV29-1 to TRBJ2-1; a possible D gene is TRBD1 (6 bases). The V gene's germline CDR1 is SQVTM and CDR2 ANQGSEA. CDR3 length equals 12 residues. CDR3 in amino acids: CSVGGQYNEQLF. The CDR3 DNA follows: TGCAGCGTTGGAGGACAGTACAATGAGCAGTTATTC.

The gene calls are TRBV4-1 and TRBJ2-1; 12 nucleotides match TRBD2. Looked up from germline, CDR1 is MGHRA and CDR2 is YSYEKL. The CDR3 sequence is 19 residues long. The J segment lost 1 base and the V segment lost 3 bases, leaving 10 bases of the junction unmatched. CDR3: CASSQARLAGGPSYNEQFF. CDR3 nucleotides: TGCGCCAGCAGCCAGGCCCGGCTAGCGGGAGGGCCATCCTACAATGAGCAGTTCTTC.

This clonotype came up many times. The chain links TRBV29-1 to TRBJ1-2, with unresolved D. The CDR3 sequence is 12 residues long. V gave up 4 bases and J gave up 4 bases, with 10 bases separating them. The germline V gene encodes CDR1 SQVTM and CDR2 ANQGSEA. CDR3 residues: CSVGSRLYGYTF. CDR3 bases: TGCAGCGTTGGTAGTCGACTCTATGGCTACACCTTC.

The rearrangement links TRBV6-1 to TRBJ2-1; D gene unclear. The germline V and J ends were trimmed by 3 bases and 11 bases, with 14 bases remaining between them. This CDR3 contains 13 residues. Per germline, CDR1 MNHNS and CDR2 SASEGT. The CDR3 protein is CASSETAVGKQFF. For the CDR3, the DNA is TGTGCCAGCAGTGAGACCGCGGTTGGCAAGCAGTTCTTC.